What follows are 17 T cell receptor beta chains derived from one specimen sequenced in a study of sequential checkpoint blockade in melanoma (dated by TCRdb to the late 2010s). The treatment or condition tag for this specimen amounts to: randomized to nivolumab then ipilimumab (arm A) or the reverse (arm B). The library was obtained by the immunoSEQ multiplex PCR assay. Imported from immuneACCESS, the table was reduced by TCRdb to in-frame sequences with V and J called. These copies leave out some clones; in studies compared against another copy, an unresolved V gene accounts for under half, and the cause of the remainder is not known. The sample data list tens of thousands of clones, and about 88% of these were observed just once. The ten largest clones represent 12% to 15% of the sample. This specimen was CD8+ T cells sorted from blood (inferred from file names), taken from a patient given nivolumab and ipilimumab in sequence. Receptor source: a human donor with melanoma.

The chain carries TRBV11-2 and TRBJ2-2; 11 bases match TRBD2. The CDR3 totals 17 residues. V lost 2 bases to trimming and J lost 6 bases; unmatched junction nucleotides: 8. Germline values: CDR1 SGHAT, CDR2 FQNNGV. Here the CDR3 reads CASSLSPLAGGPGELFF. CDR3 nucleotides: TGTGCCAGCAGCTTAAGCCCATTAGCGGGAGGGCCCGGGGAGCTGTTTTTT.

The chain carries TRBV7-8 and TRBJ1-1; 7 bases fit TRBD1. The CDR3 covers 15 residues. From germline, CDR1 is SGHVS and CDR2 FQNEAQ. The J segment lost 0 bases and the V segment lost 1 base, leaving 2 bases of the junction unmatched. The CDR3 spells CASSLGRGMNTEAFF. CDR3 sequence (DNA): TGTGCCAGCAGCTTAGGCAGGGGGATGAACACTGAAGCTTTCTTT.

V gene TRBV29-1 combines with J gene TRBJ2-2; TRBD2 matches at 7 bases. Germline CDR1 SQVTM, CDR2 ANQGSEA. Trimming cost V 6 bases and J 3 bases; bases outside gene matches: 19. The CDR3 is 18 residues long. CDR3 protein: CSVTKPKDSGGYTGELFF. The DNA of the CDR3 is TGCAGCGTCACCAAACCTAAGGACTCGGGAGGCTACACCGGGGAGCTGTTTTTT.

This chain connects TRBV7-9 to TRBJ2-7; D may be TRBD2 (5 bases). CDR1 is SEHNR and CDR2 is FQNEAQ in the germline V gene (reference sequence). The CDR3 covers 14 residues. Trimming removed 4 bases from V and 3 bases from J, with 13 bases in between. CDR3 in DNA: TGTGCCAGCAGCTCCACCGGGAACCTCTACGAGCAGTACTTC. Translation: CASSSTGNLYEQYF.

This clone was recorded only once. CDR3 bases: TGTGCCAGTAGTTTCCGAGCCTACAATGAGCAGTTCTTC. Its protein product is CASSFRAYNEQFF. The chain combines TRBV19 with TRBJ2-1; D is ambiguous. This CDR3 spans 13 amino acids. The V gene's germline CDR1 is LNHDA and CDR2 SQIVND (reference sequence). Trimming left V 5 bases short and J 2 bases short, with 7 bases between.

V gene TRBV28 combines with J gene TRBJ2-7; 7 bases fit TRBD2. CDR1 and CDR2 from the germline V gene are MDHEN and SYDVKM. Unmatched junction bases numbered 8, after V lost 3 bases and J lost 3 bases. This CDR3 has 15 amino acids. The CDR3 reads CASSFREGLNYEQYF. The CDR3, as DNA: TGTGCCAGCAGTTTCAGGGAGGGGCTTAACTACGAGCAGTACTTC.

The chain employs TRBV7-3 and TRBJ1-1; D is undetermined. Trimming stripped 1 base from V and 8 bases from J, with 11 bases between. The CDR3 has 13 amino acids. The germline CDR1 and CDR2 sequences are SGHTA and FQGTGA. The CDR3 sequence: CASSLRPEAEAFF. The CDR3 DNA is TGTGCCAGCAGCTTAAGGCCCGAAGCGGAAGCTTTCTTT.

Remarks on this clone: At the DNA level, this CDR3 is encoded by other sequences in the same sample as well. The chain has TRBV7-9 and TRBJ2-3, with D uncertain. V lost 6 bases and J 4 bases, leaving 17 bases between the germline ends. Per the germline V gene, CDR1 is SEHNR and CDR2 is FQNEAQ (reference sequence). The CDR3 length is 15 residues. The CDR3 DNA follows: TGTGCCAGCAGGCCACCTCATCTATCCGCAGATACGCAGTATTTT. Protein: CASRPPHLSADTQYF.

The chain joins TRBV6-6 to TRBJ2-7, with D possibly being TRBD2 (6 bases). Germline V gene sequence: CDR1 MNHNY, CDR2 SVGAGI (reference sequence). The CDR3 contains 13 residues. Between the trimmed V and J ends, which lost 11 bases and 2 bases, there was a span of 16 bases. DNA for the CDR3: TGTGCCGCCCCGGGGGTACACCCCTACGAGCAGTACTTC. Amino acid sequence: CAAPGVHPYEQYF.

This clone was picked up one time. This rearrangement joins TRBV30 to TRBJ2-1, with 8 bases fitting TRBD2. This CDR3 has 15 residues. The J segment lost 4 bases and the V segment lost 3 bases, leaving 8 bases of the junction unmatched. CDR1 and CDR2 (germline): GTSNPN, SVGIG (reference sequence). CDR3 amino acids: CAWSPGGGPYNEQFF. The CDR3 DNA sequence: TGTGCCTGGAGCCCCGGCGGGGGGCCTTACAATGAGCAGTTCTTC.

The rearrangement uses TRBV9 and TRBJ1-3, with TRBD1 as a possible D gene (6 bases). This CDR3 comprises 14 residues. V lost 0 bases to trimming and J lost 2 bases, with 6 bases between them. Germline CDR1 SGDLS, CDR2 YYNGEE. CDR3 loop: CASSVAGAGNTIYF. The CDR3 DNA sequence: TGTGCCAGCAGCGTAGCAGGGGCTGGAAACACCATATATTTT.

This sequence joins TRBV11-2 and TRBJ2-3; D is unclear. Germline assignment: CDR1 SGHAT and CDR2 FQNNGV. Trimming removed 3 bases from V and 3 bases from J, with 13 bases in between. The CDR3 loop spans 15 amino acids. The CDR3 loop is CASSFGSAPTDTQYF. CDR3 bases: TGTGCCAGCAGCTTCGGCAGCGCACCTACAGATACGCAGTATTTT.

The chain uses TRBV6-5 and TRBJ2-1; the match to TRBD2 covers 8 bases. The CDR3 totals 16 residues. Germline CDR1 is MNHEY and CDR2 is SVGAGI. The trim removed 0 bases at V and 3 bases at J, leaving 4 bases unmatched. The DNA for the CDR3 is TGTGCCAGCAGTTACTCCGGCGGGAGGTACTACAATGAGCAGTTCTTC. This codes for CASSYSGGRYYNEQFF.

The rearrangement joins TRBV4-1 to TRBJ2-1; 8 bases line up with TRBD1. The CDR3 runs 16 residues. Germline assignment: CDR1 MGHRA and CDR2 YSYEKL. V dropped 0 bases and J dropped 7; count of bases not matched to a gene: 8. This chain's CDR3 is CASSQDSGGAGNEQFF. CDR3 nucleotide sequence: TGCGCCAGCAGCCAAGATTCAGGGGGCGCGGGGAATGAGCAGTTCTTC.

The chain employs TRBV7-9 and TRBJ1-2, with D possibly matching TRBD1 (6 bases). CDR1 and CDR2 (germline): SEHNR, FQNEAQ (reference sequence). The CDR3 sequence is 14 residues long. V was pared by 5 bases and J by 8 bases, with 18 bases between. The chain's CDR3 is CASSHLSQGDGYTF. The CDR3 region has the DNA TGTGCCAGCAGCCATCTGTCACAGGGCGACGGCTACACCTTC.

The gene calls are TRBV4-1 and TRBJ2-1; D not resolved. The CDR3 covers 15 residues. The germline gives CDR1 MGHRA, CDR2 YSYEKL. V lost 4 bases to trimming and J lost 0 bases, with 10 bases between them. CDR3: CASSPLKSSYNEQFF. CDR3 nucleotides: TGCGCCAGCAGCCCTCTCAAGAGCTCCTACAATGAGCAGTTCTTC.

This clone has just one count. The chain carries TRBV14 and TRBJ1-1; no clear D. There are 14 residues in the CDR3. Per germline, CDR1 SGHDN and CDR2 FVKESK. V lost 2 bases to trimming and J lost 3 bases, with 10 bases between them. CDR3 amino acids: CASSQNSLYTEAFF. The CDR3 DNA follows: TGTGCCAGCAGCCAAAATTCTCTGTACACTGAAGCTTTCTTT.